The 15 T cell receptor beta chains reported below all come from one sample, sequenced in a study of T cells in Graves' hyperthyroidism and ophthalmopathy. Amplification of TCR beta CDR3 regions used RNA as the template. The TCR CDR3 was amplified in a first-round RT-PCR using the HTBI primer set. TCRdb re-analysed the multiplex PCR reads in MiXCR, keeping a single row per CDR3 protein. The table includes some 400,000 distinct CDR3 sequences, under 20% detected once. Sequenced: blood. All receptors come from a woman aged 18-29 years with Graves' hyperthyroidism.

A note on this clonotype: With a much larger clone just one base away, this may be a read error. Since the CDR3 does not end with the conserved phenylalanine or tryptophan, this likely comes from a read error. This rearrangement joins TRBV29-1 to TRBJ1-1, with a weak D call TRBD1 (5 bases). There are 13 residues in the CDR3. The germline gives CDR1 SQVTM, CDR2 ANQGSEA. V lost 6 bases and J 5 bases, leaving 16 bases between the germline ends. The CDR3 reads CSVVRDDRTEAFS. The DNA for the CDR3 is TGCAGCGTGGTCCGGGACGATAGAACTGAAGCTTTCTCT.

This clonotype was detected ten times or more. The chain is built from TRBV30 and TRBJ1-2, with D unresolved. The CDR3 spans 15 residues. V dropped 0 bases and J dropped 13 bases, with 24 bases sitting between them. Germline-derived CDR1 and CDR2 are GTSNPN and SVGIG (reference sequence). CDR3 amino acids: CAWSVLGQRVEESTF. DNA for the CDR3: TGTGCCTGGAGTGTACTAGGTCAACGCGTAGAGGAAAGCACCTTC.

The chain links TRBV2 to TRBJ2-5, with 12 bases identical to TRBD2. This CDR3 is 16 amino acids long. Per the germline V gene, CDR1 is SNHLY and CDR2 is FYNNEI. Unmatched junction bases numbered 9, after V lost 5 bases and J lost 5 bases. This CDR3 reads CASSSSSGGAGETQYF. CDR3 sequence (DNA): TGTGCCAGCAGTTCGTCTAGCGGGGGGGCCGGGGAGACCCAGTACTTC.

This clonotype was seen repeatedly, ten times or more. The J gene is TRBJ2-7, the V gene TRBV20-1; D is perhaps TRBD2 (6 bases). The CDR3 is made up of 19 amino acids. V lost 1 base and J lost 1, with 26 bases in between. CDR1 DFQATT and CDR2 SNEGSKA come from the germline V gene (reference sequence). The CDR3 nucleotides are TGCAGTGCTAGAGGCTTTTGGGGGAACAGGCGGGGTCCTTCCTACGAGCAGTACTTC. Protein: CSARGFWGNRRGPSYEQYF.

This clonotype was seen repeatedly, ten times or more. The rearrangement joins TRBV5-1 to TRBJ1-2, with D tentatively TRBD1 (6 bases). The CDR3 spans 14 residues. Germline V CDR1 and CDR2: SGHRS, YFSETQ. The V end was cut by 2 bases, the J end by 4 bases, with 12 bases between. For the CDR3, the DNA is TGCGCCAGCAGCTTACAGGGTCTCCTCTATGGCTACACCTTC. It yields the protein CASSLQGLLYGYTF. Full variable domain (remainder filled in from reference TRBV5-1 and TRBJ1-2): KAGVTQTPRYLIKTRGQQVTLSCSPISGHRSVSWYQQTPGQGLQFLFEYFSETQRNKGNFPGRFSGRQFSNSRSEMNVSTLELGDSALYLCASSLQGLLYGYTFGSGTRLTVV.

This clonotype was recorded many times. This chain uses TRBV6-1 with TRBJ1-5, with D unresolved. The CDR3 covers 15 residues. V was cut by 5 bases and J by 2 bases, with 13 bases left in between. Looked up from germline, CDR1 is MNHNS and CDR2 is SASEGT. The CDR3 nucleotides are TGTGCCAGCAGTCCCCGAGGTGTTCGCAATCAGCCCCAGCATTTT. The encoded protein is CASSPRGVRNQPQHF.

This clonotype turned up a few times. The chain joins TRBV7-9 to TRBJ2-2; D not certain. V dropped 8 bases and J dropped 3 bases, with 13 bases sitting between them. From germline, CDR1 is SEHNR and CDR2 FQNEAQ (reference sequence). The CDR3 sequence is 14 residues long. CDR3 residues: CASLRKIDTGELFF. The DNA for the CDR3 is TGTGCCAGCCTGCGGAAAATCGACACCGGGGAGCTGTTTTTT.

Many counts were recorded for this clonotype. The genes are TRBV20-1 and TRBJ2-7, with 9 bases matching TRBD1. The CDR3 runs to 14 residues. Germline V lookup: CDR1 DFQATT, CDR2 SNEGSKA (reference sequence). The V gene end was trimmed by 6 bases and the J gene end by 5 bases; junction bases not matched to a gene: 11. CDR3 region: CSAAQGTGRNEQYF. The CDR3 DNA follows: TGCAGTGCCGCCCAAGGGACAGGGCGCAACGAGCAGTACTTC.

At least ten counts were recorded for this clonotype. The rearrangement links TRBV12-3 or TRBV12-4 to TRBJ2-7; D call uncertain. The V and J ends lost 5 bases and 1 base respectively, with 9 bases between them. The CDR3 totals 13 residues. The chain's CDR3 is CASSPISSYEQYF. CDR3 sequence (DNA): TGTGCCAGCAGTCCCATTAGTTCCTACGAGCAGTACTTC.

Points on this clonotype: Germline and junction disagree at one end, which may indicate a read error. The V gene is TRBV5-1, the J gene TRBJ2-2; a weak D match, TRBD2 (5 bases). CDR1 SGHRS and CDR2 YFSETQ come from the germline V gene. The CDR3 is 13 amino acids. CDR3 region: CASSLTLTGELCF. In DNA, the CDR3 is TGCGCCAGCAGCCTGACACTCACCGGGGAGCTGTGTTTT.

The table lists this clonotype with many counts. This chain connects TRBV25-1 to TRBJ2-7; possibly TRBD1 for D (5 bases). The germline CDR1 and CDR2 sequences are MGHDK and SYGVNS. The V and J ends lost 1 base and 0 bases respectively, with 19 bases between them. This CDR3 is 18 amino acids long. The CDR3 DNA reads as TGTGCCAGCAGTGAATGTCCGCCAAATGACAGAGTCTCCTACGAGCAGTACTTC. This codes for CASSECPPNDRVSYEQYF.

This clonotype was seen a few times. This sequence joins TRBV20-1 and TRBJ2-2; 11 nucleotides match TRBD2. CDR1 is DFQATT and CDR2 is SNEGSKA in the germline V gene (reference sequence). The CDR3 sequence is 15 residues long. V was clipped by 4 bases and J by 1 base; unmatched bases: 2. The CDR3 is CSATSGGLNTGELFF. The CDR3 DNA follows: TGCAGTGCTACTAGCGGGGGGTTGAACACCGGGGAGCTGTTTTTT.

The chain links TRBV6-1 to TRBJ2-7, with unresolved D. Germline loops: CDR1 MNHNS, CDR2 SASEGT. CDR3 length: 16 amino acids. V lost 0 bases to trimming and J lost 0 bases, with 12 bases between them. CDR3 amino acids: CASSEAALRLSYEQYF. The CDR3 DNA sequence: TGTGCCAGCAGTGAAGCTGCGCTAAGGCTCTCCTACGAGCAGTACTTC.

This clonotype has just one count. This may be a read error, as it is one base from a much larger clone. The J gene is TRBJ2-2, the V gene TRBV6-1; D gene uncertain. This CDR3 is built from 14 residues. Germline CDR1 and CDR2: MNHNS and SASEGT. The V gene lost 3 bases and the J gene lost 2 bases, with 7 bases spanning the gap. The DNA for the CDR3 is TGTGCCAGCAGTGAGGCAGACAACACCGGGGAGCTGTTTTTT. As protein: CASSEADNTGELFF.

This clonotype was detected many times. The chain employs TRBV12-3 or TRBV12-4 and TRBJ2-7; 7 nucleotides agree with TRBD1. J was trimmed by 5 bases and V by 5 bases; bases with no gene match: 6. CDR3 length: 13 amino acids. This CDR3 is CASSPFRGNEQYF. CDR3 bases: TGTGCCAGCAGTCCATTCAGGGGGAACGAGCAGTACTTC.